The source of this T cell receptor (beta chain) is a study of shared clonotypes between healthy human individuals (TCRdb year 2020). Turning to the overall study: The cohort included three men and a couple of women between 18 and 49 years of age. To estimate repertoire size and how much clonotype sharing occurs between individuals, the study deeply sequenced the blood TCR repertoires of 4 to 6 healthy adults. Between about 0.9 and 9 billion PBMCs per donor were obtained by leukapheresis. Different laboratories and diverse techniques were used to prepare libraries and sequence TCR repertoires, to increase sequencing depth and limit assay-specific biases. For each donor, three plates each were used for CD4 naive and CD4 memory, two plates were used for CD8 naive, and one plate was used for CD8 memory.

For the CD8 naive samples, CD45RO-negative cells were positively selected for CCR7, yielding a CD45RA+CCR7+ population from which TemRA cells were excluded. Healthy HIV-negative adults with no recently reported acute infections or vaccinations were included as donors. All donors were Caucasian adults living in Nashville, Tennessee, USA. Blood was obtained by leukapheresis, after which PBMCs were separated by Ficoll-Histopaque density gradient centrifugation and cryopreserved in liquid nitrogen vapor phase. Analytical flow cytometry was used to check the purity and quantity of every magnetically sorted T cell population. Genomic DNA was isolated from each sorted fraction and quantified by UV absorbance on a Nanodrop 2000c. Using the deep immunoSEQ assay, multiplex PCR amplified TCR CDR3 regions from genomic DNA. For each cell subset, the extracted genomic DNA was distributed evenly across all wells of several immunoSEQ 96-well plates, and each plate served as one replicate. For sorted subsets, each replicate PCR was loaded with approximately 190 ng genomic DNA, equivalent to 30,000 or so T cell genomes. The purified libraries were quantified using a Qubit 3.0 fluorometer, sized with a Bioanalyzer 2100, and then quantified again using the KAPA Library Quantification kit. Every immunoSEQ 96-well plate was sequenced on a separate single-read 150-cycle Illumina NextSeq 550 flow cell. Processing in the source paper ran as follows. The immunoSEQ output contained only junctional sequences without quality scores, so filtering could not match that applied to full-length reads. To assign V/J genes and CDR3, sequences were annotated using PyIR, a Python wrapper for IgBLAST v1.9, with IMGT germline references. Reads were filtered out if the reads had weak V/J assignments (E-value above 1e-6), no CDR3, stop codons, out-of-frame junctions, or ambiguous translated residues. V3J clonotypes were defined as sequences sharing the same inferred V gene, J gene, and CDR3 amino acid sequence. Percentage overlap between repertoires was calculated by dividing the number of shared unique clonotypes by the size of the smaller repertoire. Three approaches were used to assess repertoire richness: RTK rarefaction, the Chao1 estimator, and Recon v2.1 estimates of unobserved clonotypes. For all TCRbeta clonotypes obtained by the gDNA method from four donors, generation probabilities were computed with OLGA. The table was pulled from immuneACCESS by TCRdb, which kept in-frame rearrangements only. Such tables lose some clones; where checked, under half of the loss comes from unresolved V genes, and the rest has no known cause. V and J calls and clone size are those listed in that table; D and trimming were worked out from the DNA. The sample has around 600,000 clones on record, about 95% of them singletons. Together, the top ten hold approximately 0.12% of the sample.

General findings and caveats noted by the study authors: Around 5% of naive CD4, 3.5% of naive CD8, 2.3% of memory CD4, and more than 0.35% of memory CD8 clonotypes were shared across several donors. Because the study included only a small number of donors, the genetic and exposure-history diversity represented was limited. Sampling was limited to blood, and TCR repertoires in tissue likely differ from TCR repertoires in blood. Estimated clonotype richness was generally larger for naive than for memory subsets. Even with the large sequencing depth, rarefaction of the sorted-subset datasets indicated that sequencing was incomplete. Pairwise subsampling indicated that sequencing depth was expected to affect the degree of clonotype sharing among donors. Compared with non-shared clonotypes, the clonotypes found in all four sorted-subset donors had higher generation probabilities.

V is clipped by 7 bases and J by 5 bases, and the sequence between their germline boundaries is 10 bases long. The CDR3 measures 12 amino acids from cysteine to phenylalanine. Only CDR3 DNA is held: 36 bases, read in frame from base 1. As encoded in the germline V gene, CDR1 is SNHLY while CDR2 is FYNNEI. This clone was seen a single time. What this receptor recognizes is not known. No qualities accompany the bases; no much larger clone lies one base away. The sequence joins TRBV2 to TRBJ2-3, with the D gene not clear enough to name. Sequencing used naive CD8+ T cells sorted from blood. The cell subset or site tag for this specimen amounts to: CD45RA+CCR7+. The clonotype originates from a woman in her twenties or thirties in good health. DNA sequence: TGTGCCAGCACCCCTCCGGGAGATACGCAGTATTTT. This yields the protein CASTPPGDTQYF.